One and the same sample provided the 22 T cell receptor beta chains below, sequenced in a study of neoadjuvant anti-PD-1 for oral cavity cancer (dated by TCRdb to the early 2020s). The sample's time point label is to be understood as: after neoadjuvant nivolumab, at surgical resection. The protocol used for the library was the immunoSEQ multiplex PCR assay. TCRdb carries this immuneACCESS record with in-frame sequences only. Its versions omit some clonotypes, under half of them owing to an unresolved V gene in the studies checked, with the rest unexplained. The sample includes over 11,000 clones, with 60% to 85% observed a single time. Of the sample, more than 2% falls within the top ten clones. Sequencing was performed on PBMCs, taken after nivolumab (anti-PD-1) treatment. These receptors came from a person between 40 and 80 years old with oral cavity squamous cell carcinoma.

The chain combines TRBV19 with TRBJ1-1; 7 nucleotides match TRBD1. The junction had 8 bases not matched to a gene; V was cut back by 6 bases and J by 4 bases. Germline loops: CDR1 LNHDA, CDR2 SQIVND (reference sequence). The CDR3 is made up of 14 amino acids. The DNA for the CDR3 is TGTGCCAGTAGAGAGGGACAGTGGGGCACTGAAGCTTTCTTT. Protein: CASREGQWGTEAFF.

The J gene is TRBJ2-7, the V gene TRBV30; a possible D gene is TRBD2 (5 bases). V was trimmed by 2 bases and J by 0 bases, leaving 14 bases between them. The CDR3 has 15 residues. Germline lookup yields CDR1 GTSNPN and CDR2 SVGIG (reference sequence). The CDR3 sequence: CAWSPWTGSSYEQYF. CDR3 sequence (DNA): TGTGCCTGGAGTCCCTGGACGGGGAGCTCCTACGAGCAGTACTTC.

The chain recombines TRBV7-3 with TRBJ2-2, with 7 bases identical to TRBD2. Germline V gene sequence: CDR1 SGHTA, CDR2 FQGTGA. V lost 7 bases, J lost 0 bases, and 8 bases stayed unmatched. This CDR3 has 16 amino acids. The CDR3 sequence is CASTLSGGTNTGELFF. CDR3 DNA: TGTGCCAGCACACTTTCGGGGGGAACGAACACCGGGGAGCTGTTTTTT. The full variable domain, its missing parts supplied by reference TRBV7-3 and TRBJ2-2, is GAGVSQTPSNKVTEKGKYVELRCDPISGHTALYWYRQSLGQGPEFLIYFQGTGAADDSGLPNDRFFAVRPEGSVSTLKIQRTERGDSAVYLCASTLSGGTNTGELFFGEGSRLTVL.

J is TRBJ1-5 and V is TRBV30; possible D gene TRBD1, 6 bases. CDR3 length equals 14 residues. Germline-derived CDR1 and CDR2 are GTSNPN and SVGIG (reference sequence). V was cut by 4 bases and J by 6 bases, with 16 bases left in between. The CDR3: CAWNSQGHAQPQHF. The DNA for the CDR3 is TGTGCCTGGAATAGTCAGGGGCACGCTCAGCCCCAGCATTTT.

This clone was detected only a few times. The V gene is TRBV9, the J gene TRBJ2-7; 9 bases map to TRBD2. The CDR3 extends over 16 amino acids. With V trimmed by 0 bases and J by 2 bases, 6 bases remained unmatched. CDR1 and CDR2 (germline): SGDLS, YYNGEE. CDR3 in amino acids: CASSVAAGGGPYEQYF. CDR3 coding DNA: TGTGCCAGCAGCGTAGCAGCGGGAGGCGGCCCCTACGAGCAGTACTTC.

J is TRBJ1-6 and V is TRBV7-2; no firm D call. CDR1 and CDR2 (germline): SGHTA, FQGNSA. The CDR3 is 16 amino acids. Trimming shortened V by 0 bases and J by 5 bases, and 11 bases separated the two germline ends. The CDR3 here is CASSLAMGGNNSPLHF. The DNA for the CDR3 is TGTGCCAGCAGCTTAGCGATGGGAGGGAATAATTCACCCCTCCACTTT.

J is TRBJ1-2 and V is TRBV10-3; 9 positions agree with TRBD1. CDR3 length: 14 residues. With 6 bases clipped from V and 8 bases from J, the junction kept 10 bases outside the gene matches. Germline V lookup: CDR1 ENHRY, CDR2 SYGVKD. The CDR3 nucleotides read TGTGCCATCAGGCCCGGACAGGGGACGGAGGGCTACACCTTC. Translation gives CAIRPGQGTEGYTF.

This sequence joins TRBV1 and TRBJ1-4. TRBV1 is a recognized pseudogene. CDR3 size: 18 residues. CDR3 amino acids: CTSSQEEGSPTFNEKLFF. CDR3 DNA sequence: TGCACCAGCAGCCAAGAGGAGGGTTCGCCCACCTTTAATGAAAAACTGTTTTTT.

This clone appeared a few times. The rearrangement joins TRBV19 to TRBJ1-1; D remains ambiguous. This CDR3 has 13 residues. V lost 3 bases, J lost 3 bases, and 8 bases lay in between. Germline V gene sequence: CDR1 LNHDA, CDR2 SQIVND (reference sequence). In DNA form, the CDR3 reads TGTGCCAGTAGTATTGAATGGTACACTGAAGCTTTCTTT. It translates to CASSIEWYTEAFF.

There are a few counts of this clone. V is TRBV2 and J is TRBJ1-5, with 7 bases that match TRBD1. The germline CDR1 and CDR2 sequences are SNHLY and FYNNEI. V shed 6 bases and J 7 bases; nucleotides not matched to a gene: 9. CDR3 length equals 14 residues. CDR3 coding DNA: TGTGCCAGCAGCGGGACAGACCGAAGGCAGCCCCAGCATTTT. Protein: CASSGTDRRQPQHF.

This clone was observed a handful of times. This rearrangement joins TRBV4-2 to TRBJ1-2, with 9 positions matching TRBD1. This CDR3 has 15 residues. V shed 0 bases and J 7 bases; nucleotides not matched to a gene: 6. CDR1 and CDR2 (germline): LGHNA, YNFKEQ. In DNA, the CDR3 is TGTGCCAGCAGCCAAGATAGGACAGGGGAGCGTGGCTACACCTTC. Amino acids: CASSQDRTGERGYTF.

The sample holds one count of this clone. The chain recombines TRBV15 with TRBJ2-3; D might be TRBD2 (5 bases). Between the trimmed V and J ends, which lost 0 bases and 4 bases, there was a span of 8 bases. Germline-derived CDR1 and CDR2 are LNHNV and YYDKDF (reference sequence). CDR3 length equals 14 residues. The CDR3 bases are TGTGCCACCAGCAGAGATGGAGGTTCAGATACGCAGTATTTT. This codes for CATSRDGGSDTQYF.

This chain links TRBV9 with TRBJ1-4; D unresolved. The CDR3 runs 15 residues. Germline CDR1 reads SGDLS; CDR2 reads YYNGEE. Trimming shortened V by 0 bases and J by 4 bases, and 10 bases separated the two germline ends. In DNA form, the CDR3 reads TGTGCCAGCAGCGTAGGTGGCAGCTTTAATGAAAAACTGTTTTTT. Protein: CASSVGGSFNEKLFF.

This clone was counted between two and nine times. The V call is TRBV7-8, the J call TRBJ1-5, with D unresolved. Germline CDR1 SGHVS, CDR2 FQNEAQ. The CDR3 contains 14 residues. The ends were cut back, 5 bases at V and 6 bases at J, with 14 bases in the middle. The CDR3 nucleotides are TGTGCCAGCAGCCCTAGAAGATCGGGTCAGCCCCAGCATTTT. The encoded protein is CASSPRRSGQPQHF.

The chain links TRBV30 to TRBJ2-1, with 8 nucleotides matching TRBD1. With V trimmed by 7 bases and J by 8 bases, 10 bases remained unmatched. Germline CDR1 and CDR2: GTSNPN and SVGIG (reference sequence). The CDR3 totals 13 residues. The CDR3 sequence: CALDREHGDEQFF. The DNA for the CDR3 is TGTGCCTTGGACAGGGAACATGGGGATGAGCAGTTCTTC.

The CDR3 spells CASVGQTGINQPQHF. CDR3 coding DNA: TGTGCCAGCGTAGGCCAGACAGGAATTAATCAGCCCCAGCATTTT. The chain links TRBV6-1 to TRBJ1-5; TRBD1 is a possible D gene (6 bases). With 8 bases removed from V and 4 bases from J, the gap between germline ends came to 18 bases. There are 15 residues in the CDR3. The germline CDR1 and CDR2 sequences are MNHNS and SASEGT.

The chain recombines TRBV2 with TRBJ1-5; 8 bases line up with TRBD1. Germline V gene data show CDR1 as SNHLY and CDR2 as FYNNEI. The CDR3 consists of 14 residues. Trimming removed 7 bases from V and 6 bases from J; junction bases left unmatched: 8. CDR3 residues: CASTLGQGGQPQHF. CDR3 nucleotides: TGTGCCAGCACACTCGGACAGGGTGGTCAGCCCCAGCATTTT.

This clone was seen a few times. CDR3 sequence (DNA): TGCGCCAGCAGCCTAGGCCTAAGGACAGGCTACAACGAGCAGTACTTC. Translated, it gives CASSLGLRTGYNEQYF. The chain joins TRBV4-1 to TRBJ2-7; TRBD1 agrees at 7 bases. Germline-derived CDR1 and CDR2 are MGHRA and YSYEKL. J lost 5 bases, V lost 4 bases, and 14 bases had no gene match. This CDR3 contains 16 residues.

This chain joins TRBV9 and TRBJ1-2, with D possibly matching TRBD1 (5 bases). The germline CDR1 and CDR2 sequences are SGDLS and YYNGEE. This CDR3 spans 15 amino acids. With 7 bases removed from V and 5 bases from J, the gap between germline ends came to 21 bases. The CDR3 sequence: CASSLGAATMYGYTF. Here the CDR3 DNA reads TGTGCCAGCTCCCTCGGGGCAGCAACTATGTATGGCTACACCTTC.

The V gene is TRBV30, the J gene TRBJ2-2; D remains unclear. Looked up from germline, CDR1 is GTSNPN and CDR2 is SVGIG (reference sequence). The ends were cut back, 2 bases at V and 7 bases at J, with 20 bases in the middle. CDR3 length: 16 residues. CDR3 sequence: CAWSHRFKRSGGELFF. In DNA form, the CDR3 reads TGTGCCTGGAGTCACCGATTCAAGAGGTCCGGCGGGGAGCTGTTTTTT.

V is TRBV5-1 and J is TRBJ2-7; TRBD2 might be the D (6 bases). Germline CDR1 is SGHRS and CDR2 is YFSETQ. Trimming stripped 4 bases from V and 0 bases from J, with 11 bases between. The CDR3 covers 14 residues. CDR3 in DNA: TGCGCCAGCAGCGATACTAGCAGCTCCTACGAGCAGTACTTC. Translation gives CASSDTSSSYEQYF. Full variable domain (remainder filled in from reference TRBV5-1 and TRBJ2-7): KAGVTQTPRYLIKTRGQQVTLSCSPISGHRSVSWYQQTPGQGLQFLFEYFSETQRNKGNFPGRFSGRQFSNSRSEMNVSTLELGDSALYLCASSDTSSSYEQYFGPGTRLTVT.

This clone was detected a few times. V is TRBV29-1 and J is TRBJ1-5, with 7 bases identical to TRBD1. The CDR3 length is 13 residues. J gave up 4 bases and V 4 bases, and 4 bases lay outside the gene matches. Germline V gives CDR1 SQVTM, CDR2 ANQGSEA. CDR3 protein: CSVVGGANQPQHF. The CDR3 DNA sequence: TGCAGCGTTGTAGGGGGCGCGAATCAGCCCCAGCATTTT.